Given below is one T cell receptor (beta chain) in context. Its antigen remains unknown. The genes are named according to mouse. The observed sequence ends 1 residue before the CDR3 terminus, with the missing tail filled in from the germline J gene. TCRdb's copy holds only in-frame clones and misses some; the assay was immunoSEQ multiplex PCR. The sample includes roughly 8,100 clones, roughly half seen only once; the top ten take about 12%. This sample was included in a study of tissue T cells after allogeneic stem cell transplantation. Study results and limitations: Motif-based clustering found tissue-specific repertoire signatures shared across patients, though few clones were shared. The patient cohort was small and clinically heterogeneous, with limited sampling depth.

As for time point: mouse harvest day 7 after allogeneic transplant. The graft held 10^6 splenic CD5+ T cells and 10^7 T-cell-depleted bone marrow cells. Tissues came from B6→BALB/c major-mismatch GVHD mice at day 7 or 14. The CDR3 is 14 residues long. The germline V and J ends were trimmed by 0 bases and 3 bases, with 9 bases remaining between them. Germline V gene lookup returns CDR1 GFQATS and CDR2 STVNSAI. The source is a female BALB/c mouse given C57BL/6 T cells with graft-versus-host disease after an allogeneic hematopoietic cell transplant. The sequenced material came from lymph node tissue. This rearrangement joins TRBV20 to TRBJ2-1; TRBD2 is a possible D gene (6 bases). The CDR3 DNA, read in part, is TGTGGTGCTAGGGACTGGGGCCGCTATGCTGAGCAGTTC. It encodes CGARDWGRYAEQF. The entire CDR3 is CGARDWGRYAEQFF.